These 28 T cell receptor beta chains share one sample of origin, sequenced in a study of blood T cell repertoires in COVID-19. Using immunoSEQ multiplex PCR, the repertoire was profiled, and TCRdb retains in-frame clones only, with some absent. Of around 100,000 clones in the sample, roughly 90% were seen once. Sequenced input: peripheral blood. Receptor source: a man under 40 in a cohort sampled during active COVID-19.

The J gene is TRBJ2-3, the V gene TRBV7-8, with TRBD2 matching over 10 bases. In germline, CDR1 is SGHVS, CDR2 FQNEAQ. The CDR3 spans 16 residues. Germline trimming cut 4 bases from V and 2 bases from J; bases unmatched to any gene: 6. CDR3 sequence: CASSYPAGGPTDTQYF. In nucleotides, the CDR3 is TGTGCCAGCAGCTACCCAGCGGGGGGGCCCACAGATACGCAGTATTTT.

This sequence joins TRBV6-5 and TRBJ1-5; tentatively, D is TRBD1 (5 bases). Trimming took 0 bases from V and 4 from J, leaving 7 bases between them. Germline loops: CDR1 MNHEY, CDR2 SVGAGI. The CDR3 has 14 residues. The CDR3 loop is CASSYSSGNQPQHF. The DNA of the CDR3 is TGTGCCAGCAGTTACTCTTCAGGGAATCAGCCCCAGCATTTT.

The CDR3 DNA is TGTGCCAGCTCACCAATAAGGGGAATAGCGGGGTCAGATACGCAGTATTTT. Amino acid sequence: CASSPIRGIAGSDTQYF. This sequence joins TRBV18 and TRBJ2-3, with 8 bases lining up with TRBD2. V shed 2 bases and J 4 bases; nucleotides not matched to a gene: 11. Germline loops: CDR1 KGHSH, CDR2 LQKENI. The length of the CDR3 is 17 residues.

V is TRBV27 and J is TRBJ2-7; D unclear. CDR1 is MNHEY and CDR2 is SMNVEV in the germline V gene (reference sequence). The CDR3 consists of 14 residues. Trimming shortened V by 2 bases and J by 2 bases, and 10 bases separated the two germline ends. CDR3 in amino acids: CASSLQAQTYEQYF. In DNA form, the CDR3 reads TGTGCCAGCAGTTTACAGGCCCAAACCTACGAGCAGTACTTC.

The CDR3 DNA reads as TGCGCCAGCAGCTTGGGGCAAACGAACACTGAAGCTTTCTTT. Translation: CASSLGQTNTEAFF. This chain connects TRBV5-1 to TRBJ1-1; D remains ambiguous. Trimming cost V 0 bases and J 1 base, with 7 bases left between them. The CDR3 totals 14 residues. The germline V gene encodes CDR1 SGHRS and CDR2 YFSETQ.

Details on this clone: Germline and junction disagree at one end, which may indicate a read error. The V gene is TRBV30, the J gene TRBJ2-5, with 7 bases matching TRBD1. The V gene's germline CDR1 is GTSNPN and CDR2 SVGIG (reference sequence). This CDR3 is 13 amino acids long. CDR3 sequence (DNA): TGTGCCTGGAGTAGGGACAGCCAAGGGACCCAGTACTTC. Encoded protein: CAWSRDSQGTQYF. The entire variable domain, with the rest obtained from reference TRBV30 and TRBJ2-5, is as follows: SQTIHQWPATLVQPVGSPLSLECTVEGTSNPNLYWYRQAAGRGLQLLFYSVGIGQISSEVPQNLSASRPQDRQFILSSKKLLLSDSGFYLCAWSRDSQGTQYFGPGTRLLVL.

This clone came up many times. This chain uses TRBV7-9 with TRBJ1-1; no clear D. Per germline, CDR1 SEHNR and CDR2 FQNEAQ (reference sequence). With 5 bases removed from V and 1 base from J, the gap between germline ends came to 17 bases. This CDR3 comprises 16 residues. The CDR3 protein is CASSPPSGDSNTEAFF. DNA of the CDR3: TGTGCCAGCAGCCCCCCGAGCGGGGATTCGAACACTGAAGCTTTCTTT.

The rearrangement links TRBV5-4 to TRBJ2-2, with TRBD1 matching over 7 bases. Germline V gives CDR1 SGHNT, CDR2 YYREEE (reference sequence). This CDR3 has 14 amino acids. V gave up 3 bases and J gave up 4 bases; unmatched junction bases: 3. CDR3 region: CASSSDRSTGELFF. The CDR3 DNA is TGTGCCAGCAGCTCGGACAGGTCCACCGGGGAGCTGTTTTTT.

The J gene is TRBJ2-4, the V gene TRBV18, with TRBD2 as a possible D gene (6 bases). The CDR3 sequence is 13 residues long. CDR1 is KGHSH and CDR2 is LQKENI in the germline V gene. V was cut by 5 bases and J by 8 bases, with 13 bases left in between. Written as DNA, the CDR3 is TGTGCCAGCTCAGGCGAGAGGGAGGACATTCAGTACTTC. As protein: CASSGEREDIQYF.

This clone was recorded once. The rearrangement joins TRBV18 to TRBJ1-2, with D possibly matching TRBD1 (6 bases). The germline V gene encodes CDR1 KGHSH and CDR2 LQKENI. Trimming shortened V by 4 bases and J by 8 bases, and 11 bases separated the two germline ends. This CDR3 comprises 12 residues. The DNA of the CDR3 is TGTGCCAGCTCACTTAACAGGGACGGCTACACCTTC. Its protein product is CASSLNRDGYTF.

The V call is TRBV5-1, the J call TRBJ1-2, with 8 bases fitting TRBD1. Germline CDR1 is SGHRS and CDR2 is YFSETQ. The CDR3 covers 13 residues. V was pared by 2 bases and J by 8 bases, with 5 bases of the junction left unmatched. CDR3 coding DNA: TGCGCCAGCAGCTTAGCACAGGGGGACGGCTACACCTTC. Its protein product is CASSLAQGDGYTF.

The sample holds a few counts of this clone. The chain employs TRBV7-9 and TRBJ2-7, with a tentative D call TRBD2 (6 bases). The germline V gene has CDR1 SEHNR and CDR2 FQNEAQ (reference sequence). This CDR3 comprises 13 residues. V was shortened by 2 bases and J by 7 bases, with 12 bases between the two germline ends. The CDR3 sequence is CASSLSDGGEQYF. The DNA of the CDR3 is TGTGCCAGCAGCTTATCCGACGGGGGTGAGCAGTACTTC.

J is TRBJ2-7 and V is TRBV10-3, with TRBD1 matching over 8 bases. The CDR3 has 14 amino acids. The germline CDR1 and CDR2 sequences are ENHRY and SYGVKD. With 3 bases clipped from V and 1 base from J, the junction kept 2 bases outside the gene matches. DNA of the CDR3: TGTGCCATCAGTGATAGACAGGGGTCCTACGAGCAGTACTTC. Protein: CAISDRQGSYEQYF.

This clone was seen a single time. The V and J genes are TRBV19 and TRBJ2-3; 9 nucleotides match TRBD1. The CDR3 totals 15 residues. J was trimmed by 3 bases and V by 5 bases; bases with no gene match: 6. Germline loops: CDR1 LNHDA, CDR2 SQIVND (reference sequence). CDR3 region: CASSLGQGKTDTQYF. In nucleotides, the CDR3 is TGTGCCAGTAGTCTTGGACAGGGGAAGACAGATACGCAGTATTTT.

The chain is built from TRBV5-1 and TRBJ2-3; D may be TRBD2 (5 bases). Trimming cost V 1 base and J 4 bases, with 10 bases left between them. CDR1 SGHRS and CDR2 YFSETQ come from the germline V gene. The CDR3 is 14 amino acids. The CDR3 DNA is TGCGCCAGCAGCTTGTACGGAGCGGCAGATACGCAGTATTTT. Its protein is CASSLYGAADTQYF.

This clone was detected once. V and J are TRBV15 and TRBJ2-2, with D uncertain. The CDR3 totals 15 residues. Trimming shortened V by 0 bases and J by 1 base, and 6 bases separated the two germline ends. Germline loops: CDR1 LNHNV, CDR2 YYDKDF (reference sequence). For the CDR3, the DNA is TGTGCCACCAGCAGAGATTTCGGGAACACCGGGGAGCTGTTTTTT. Its protein is CATSRDFGNTGELFF.

The chain combines TRBV6-5 with TRBJ1-2; TRBD1 aligns across 7 bases. With V trimmed by 8 bases and J by 2 bases, 11 bases remained unmatched. CDR3 length: 15 amino acids. CDR1 is MNHEY and CDR2 is SVGAGI in the germline V gene. The CDR3 coding sequence is TGTGCCAGCGCTAGATCCCAGACAGGGAACTATGGCTACACCTTC. Protein product: CASARSQTGNYGYTF.

V gene TRBV18 combines with J gene TRBJ2-7, with a possible D match to TRBD2 (6 bases). The CDR3 covers 15 residues. The ends were cut back, 4 bases at V and 3 bases at J, with 16 bases in the middle. Germline CDR1 is KGHSH and CDR2 is LQKENI. The CDR3 sequence is CASSQGGDGVYEQYF. Written as DNA, the CDR3 is TGTGCCAGCTCACAGGGCGGGGACGGTGTCTACGAGCAGTACTTC.

The rearrangement uses TRBV5-6 and TRBJ1-2; D ambiguous. V shed 0 bases and J shed 5 bases, with 8 bases lying between them. Germline CDR1 reads SGHDT; CDR2 reads YYEEEE. CDR3 length: 13 residues. CDR3 in amino acids: CASSLARLYGYTF. The CDR3 DNA follows: TGTGCCAGCAGCTTGGCGCGACTATATGGCTACACCTTC.

This chain connects TRBV30 to TRBJ1-1, with D possibly matching TRBD1 (5 bases). This CDR3 has 15 residues. Germline V gene lookup returns CDR1 GTSNPN and CDR2 SVGIG (reference sequence). Trimming took 0 bases from V and 4 from J, leaving 15 bases between them. CDR3 sequence reads: CAWSVANGGSTEAFF. In nucleotides, the CDR3 is TGTGCCTGGAGTGTAGCCAACGGGGGATCCACTGAAGCTTTCTTT. Together with reference TRBV30 and TRBJ1-1, the CDR3 gives the full variable domain: SQTIHQWPATLVQPVGSPLSLECTVEGTSNPNLYWYRQAAGRGLQLLFYSVGIGQISSEVPQNLSASRPQDRQFILSSKKLLLSDSGFYLCAWSVANGGSTEAFFGQGTRLTVV.

This chain joins TRBV28 and TRBJ1-2; tentative D call: TRBD1 (6 bases). V was cut by 7 bases and J by 7 bases, with 19 bases left in between. The V gene's germline CDR1 is MDHEN and CDR2 SYDVKM. This CDR3 spans 14 amino acids. The CDR3 DNA sequence: TGTGCCAGCACTACCTTACAGGGTGTGGCTGGCTACACCTTC. Protein product: CASTTLQGVAGYTF.

The chain combines TRBV5-4 with TRBJ2-7; the match to TRBD2 covers 8 bases. The CDR3 is 15 residues long. CDR1 and CDR2 (germline): SGHNT, YYREEE (reference sequence). The ends lost 3 bases at V and 0 bases at J; junction bases unmatched: 5. DNA for the CDR3: TGTGCCAGCAGCTCAAGCGGGGGCGGCTCCTACGAGCAGTACTTC. Protein: CASSSSGGGSYEQYF.

The chain joins TRBV15 to TRBJ2-5; D possibly corresponds to TRBD1 (8 bases). Germline V gives CDR1 LNHNV, CDR2 YYDKDF (reference sequence). The CDR3 loop spans 15 amino acids. V was pared by 5 bases and J by 7 bases, with 20 bases between. CDR3 coding DNA: TGTGCCACCAGCGCCCGAACCACAGGGGGGGGGACCCAGTACTTC. The encoded protein is CATSARTTGGGTQYF.

The chain combines TRBV7-2 with TRBJ1-3; maybe TRBD1 (5 bases). CDR1 and CDR2 from the germline V gene are SGHTA and FQGNSA. CDR3 length equals 16 residues. Trimming stripped 5 bases from V and 3 bases from J, with 17 bases between. In DNA, the CDR3 is TGTGCCAGCAGCAGGGGCGTCCATTCGATTGGAAACACCATATATTTT. Residues: CASSRGVHSIGNTIYF.

The rearrangement joins TRBV5-4 to TRBJ1-2; weak D call: TRBD1 (5 bases). Per the germline V gene, CDR1 is SGHNT and CDR2 is YYREEE (reference sequence). The CDR3 covers 16 residues. Trimming cost V 0 bases and J 8 bases, with 20 bases left between them. CDR3 DNA sequence: TGTGCCAGCAGCTTGGGGACATCCCAAGGGGCGGGAGGCTACACCTTC. Protein sequence: CASSLGTSQGAGGYTF. Drawing the rest from reference TRBV5-4 and TRBJ1-2, the complete variable domain is ETGVTQSPTHLIKTRGQQVTLRCSSQSGHNTVSWYQQALGQGPQFIFQYYREEENGRGNFPPRFSGLQFPNYSSELNVNALELDDSALYLCASSLGTSQGAGGYTFGSGTRLTVV.

This clone was counted between two and nine times. The chain is built from TRBV2 and TRBJ2-7, with a tentative D call TRBD1 (5 bases). The CDR3 totals 13 residues. CDR1 and CDR2 from the germline V gene are SNHLY and FYNNEI. V lost 4 bases and J lost 2, with 9 bases in between. The CDR3 DNA sequence: TGTGCCAGCAGTGTGGACAAAACCTACGAGCAGTACTTC. It translates to CASSVDKTYEQYF.

The chain uses TRBV2 and TRBJ2-2; TRBD1 agrees at 7 bases. This CDR3 contains 14 residues. Germline-derived CDR1 and CDR2 are SNHLY and FYNNEI. The V segment lost 6 bases and the J segment 2 bases; nucleotides outside the gene matches: 3. CDR3 protein: CASSGTVNTGELFF. The CDR3 DNA reads as TGTGCCAGCAGCGGGACAGTTAACACCGGGGAGCTGTTTTTT.

This clone was recorded a few times. The chain has TRBV5-1 and TRBJ2-7, with TRBD1 matching 7 bases. Germline V CDR1 and CDR2: SGHRS, YFSETQ. Trimming at V came to 3 bases and at J to 0 bases, leaving 6 bases not matched to a gene. This CDR3 is 15 amino acids long. CDR3 nucleotide sequence: TGCGCCAGCAGCTACGACAGGGCCAGCTCCTACGAGCAGTACTTC. Translated, it gives CASSYDRASSYEQYF. Combining the CDR3 with reference TRBV5-1 and TRBJ2-7 gives the whole variable domain KAGVTQTPRYLIKTRGQQVTLSCSPISGHRSVSWYQQTPGQGLQFLFEYFSETQRNKGNFPGRFSGRQFSNSRSEMNVSTLELGDSALYLCASSYDRASSYEQYFGPGTRLTVT.